The 10 T cell receptor beta chains below were found in one sample sequenced in a study of blood T cell repertoires in COVID-19. Generated by immunoSEQ multiplex PCR, the TCRdb table keeps only in-frame clones and is missing some. The sample has about 360,000 clones, about 86% seen once; the top ten hold under 8.5%. Source material: peripheral blood. These receptors all come from a woman aged 60-75 years with COVID-19, enrolled during active disease.

The chain has TRBV19 and TRBJ1-1; D unresolved. The V end was cut by 4 bases, the J end by 0 bases, with 12 bases between. The CDR3 has 15 amino acids. CDR1 LNHDA and CDR2 SQIVND come from the germline V gene (reference sequence). CDR3 loop: CASSTRGGLNTEAFF. The CDR3, as DNA: TGTGCCAGTAGTACCCGGGGAGGGCTGAACACTGAAGCTTTCTTT.

The chain couples TRBV10-3 to TRBJ2-3; TRBD2 aligns across 7 bases. V was pared by 0 bases and J by 8 bases, with 14 bases of the junction left unmatched. Per germline, CDR1 ENHRY and CDR2 SYGVKD. The CDR3 is 17 residues long. The CDR3 sequence is CAISESRGGDLSGTQYF. The CDR3 DNA sequence: TGTGCCATCAGTGAGTCGCGCGGGGGAGATCTTTCGGGTACGCAGTATTTT.

CDR3 amino acids: CASSYDGLVDEQFF. The CDR3 bases are TGTGCCAGCAGTTACGACGGGTTGGTAGATGAGCAGTTCTTC. The J gene is TRBJ2-1, the V gene TRBV6-5; D uncertain. V was trimmed by 2 bases and J by 8 bases, leaving 13 bases between them. From germline, CDR1 is MNHEY and CDR2 SVGAGI. CDR3 length equals 14 residues.

Here the CDR3 reads CASSFSGFGTGGYEQYF. CDR3 nucleotides: TGTGCCAGCAGCTTCTCCGGGTTCGGGACAGGGGGTTACGAGCAGTACTTC. The J gene is TRBJ2-7, the V gene TRBV13; 11 bases align to TRBD1. Trimming at V came to 3 bases and at J to 4 bases, leaving 11 bases not matched to a gene. The CDR3 contains 17 residues. CDR1 and CDR2 from the germline V gene are PRHDT and FYEKMQ (reference sequence).

V is TRBV4-1 and J is TRBJ2-3, with 11 bases matching TRBD1. The CDR3 covers 19 residues. The ends lost 1 base at V and 2 bases at J; junction bases unmatched: 11. The V gene's germline CDR1 is MGHRA and CDR2 YSYEKL. CDR3 amino acids: CASSQARTGGLSYTDTQYF. In nucleotides, the CDR3 is TGCGCCAGCAGCCAAGCGAGGACAGGGGGCCTAAGTTACACAGATACGCAGTATTTT.

The chain couples TRBV6-5 to TRBJ1-1; 8 bases fit TRBD1. V lost 0 bases, J lost 4 bases, and 1 base stayed unmatched. This CDR3 comprises 14 residues. The germline gives CDR1 MNHEY, CDR2 SVGAGI. CDR3 in DNA: TGTGCCAGCAGTTACTCGACAGGGGTCACTGAAGCTTTCTTT. This encodes CASSYSTGVTEAFF.

The gene calls are TRBV4-1 and TRBJ2-3; D possibly corresponds to TRBD2 (7 bases). V lost 5 bases, J lost 8 bases, and 17 bases lay in between. The length of the CDR3 is 14 residues. In germline, CDR1 is MGHRA, CDR2 YSYEKL. This chain's CDR3 is CASSGEARGGTQYF. DNA of the CDR3: TGCGCCAGCAGCGGGGAGGCGAGGGGGGGTACGCAGTATTTT.

The J gene is TRBJ2-2, the V gene TRBV7-6, with 8 bases fitting TRBD1. The length of the CDR3 is 17 residues. Germline values: CDR1 SGHVS, CDR2 FNYEAQ. Trimming at V came to 5 bases and at J to 2 bases, leaving 10 bases not matched to a gene. CDR3 sequence reads: CASSTYRDRLNTGELFF. The CDR3 DNA is TGTGCCAGCAGCACCTACCGGGACAGGTTAAACACCGGGGAGCTGTTTTTT.

The rearrangement uses TRBV11-1 and TRBJ2-5, with 11 bases aligning to TRBD1. The CDR3 has 14 amino acids. From germline, CDR1 is SGHAT and CDR2 FQDESV (reference sequence). After removal of 7 bases from V and 5 bases from J, the junction contained 6 bases not matched to a gene. The CDR3 spells CASNGTGGGETQYF. The CDR3 region has the DNA TGTGCCAGCAACGGGACAGGGGGAGGGGAGACCCAGTACTTC.

The count of this clone is one. The CDR3 sequence is CASTLLAGYTGANVLTF. The CDR3 bases are TGTGCCAGTACCCTACTAGCGGGTTACACTGGGGCCAACGTCCTGACTTTC. The V and J genes are TRBV19 and TRBJ2-6; TRBD2 matches at 9 bases. CDR1 and CDR2 (germline): LNHDA, SQIVND (reference sequence). The J segment lost 2 bases and the V segment lost 7 bases, leaving 9 bases of the junction unmatched. The CDR3 runs to 17 residues.